Listed here are 4 T cell receptor beta chains from one sample, sequenced in a study of T-cell reconstitution after alpha-beta-depleted transplantation in children. Construction of the TCRbeta library involved unique molecular identifiers. MiXCR was run by TCRdb on the PCR reads, yielding one entry per CDR3 protein. The sample consists of some 460,000 distinct CDR3 sequences, 15% to 20% of them appearing once. Sample: PBMCs, mostly from graft donor cells, taken 360 days after TCRalphabeta/CD19-depleted stem cell transplant. The receptor set was obtained from a boy under three years old who had a stem cell transplant for Wiskott-Aldrich syndrome, so the T cells may come from the graft donor.

This clonotype was detected only a few times. V is TRBV25-1 and J is TRBJ2-2; 8 bases are shared with TRBD1. This CDR3 is built from 17 residues. With 0 bases clipped from V and 2 bases from J, the junction kept 5 bases outside the gene matches. The germline CDR1 and CDR2 sequences are MGHDK and SYGVNS. Here the CDR3 reads CASSEYPRGLNTGELFF. DNA of the CDR3: TGTGCCAGCAGTGAATATCCCAGGGGGCTCAACACCGGGGAGCTGTTTTTT.

The chain is built from TRBV10-2 and TRBJ1-3; D unclear. Trimming stripped 6 bases from V and 0 bases from J, with 9 bases between. From germline, CDR1 is WSHSY and CDR2 SAAADI. The CDR3 sequence is 14 residues long. The CDR3: CASSLQNSGNTIYF. The CDR3 region has the DNA TGCGCCAGCAGCCTCCAAAACTCTGGAAACACCATATATTTT.

The chain employs TRBV4-1 and TRBJ2-1; 12 positions agree with TRBD2. V shed 2 bases and J 0 bases; nucleotides not matched to a gene: 11. Germline CDR1 MGHRA, CDR2 YSYEKL. This CDR3 comprises 20 residues. For the CDR3, the DNA is TGCGCCAGCAGCCAAACCCCAGGGCTAGCGGGGGGGAGCTCCTACAATGAGCAGTTCTTC. Translated: CASSQTPGLAGGSSYNEQFF.

The rearrangement joins TRBV20-1 to TRBJ2-5; TRBD1 might be the D (6 bases). The germline V gene has CDR1 DFQATT and CDR2 SNEGSKA (reference sequence). CDR3 length: 13 amino acids. Trimming left V 4 bases short and J 3 bases short, with 12 bases between. CDR3 region: CSAIRGMKETQYF. As DNA, the CDR3 is TGCAGTGCTATCAGGGGAATGAAAGAGACCCAGTACTTC.